What follows are 30 T cell receptor beta chains derived from one specimen sequenced in a study of T cells after yellow fever vaccination. Using its own MiXCR run on the 5' RACE reads, TCRdb lists one record per CDR3 protein. The data hold about 350,000 distinct CDR3 sequences, with around a tenth observed a single time. Sequenced material: PBMCs, taken on the day of the first yellow fever vaccination. These receptors were collected from a man younger than 35 who received the YFV17D yellow fever vaccine.

A few counts support this clonotype. This rearrangement joins TRBV4-2 to TRBJ2-3; weak D call: TRBD1 (6 bases). Between the trimmed V and J ends, which lost 5 bases and 0 bases, there was a span of 15 bases. CDR1 and CDR2 (germline): LGHNA, YNFKEQ. The CDR3 sequence is 16 residues long. CDR3 residues: CASSTWTDRSTDTQYF. The CDR3 nucleotides read TGTGCCAGCAGCACCTGGACAGACCGTAGCACAGATACGCAGTATTTT.

This clonotype was found a few times. The junction and the germline gene differ at one end; a read error may be behind it. The CDR3 DNA is TGTGCCAGCAGCTTTTGGAACGCTGAAGCTTTCTTT. Translation: CASSFWNAEAFF. The rearrangement joins TRBV7-8 to TRBJ1-1; D not resolved. The CDR3 consists of 12 residues. The V gene's germline CDR1 is SGHVS and CDR2 FQNEAQ.

The table lists this clonotype with a few counts. The genes are TRBV7-2 and TRBJ1-3, with no clear D. Looked up from germline, CDR1 is SGHTA and CDR2 is FQGNSA. Trimming took off 5 bases at V and 8 bases at J, with 16 bases between the two ends. The CDR3 sequence is 14 residues long. Written as DNA, the CDR3 is TGTGCCAGCAGCCTGGACTGGAGTCAATACACCATATATTTT. It is translated as CASSLDWSQYTIYF.

J is TRBJ2-3 and V is TRBV20-1; D perhaps matches TRBD1 (5 bases). Germline values: CDR1 DFQATT, CDR2 SNEGSKA (reference sequence). The V and J ends lost 4 bases and 2 bases respectively, with 13 bases between them. The CDR3 has 14 amino acids. CDR3 nucleotides: TGCAGTGCTATTAGGCTCAGGGTCACAGATACGCAGTATTTT. The encoded protein is CSAIRLRVTDTQYF.

J is TRBJ2-6 and V is TRBV25-1; possibly TRBD1 or TRBD2 for D (5 bases each). The CDR3 runs to 15 residues. CDR1 is MGHDK, CDR2 SYGVNS, per germline. With 5 bases removed from V and 7 bases from J, the gap between germline ends came to 15 bases. The CDR3 region has the DNA TGTGCCAGCAGTCAGCCGAGGGGTGTAGCCAACGTCCTGACTTTC. This translates into CASSQPRGVANVLTF. Full variable domain (missing parts from reference TRBV25-1 and TRBJ2-6): EADIYQTPRYLVIGTGKKITLECSQTMGHDKMYWYQQDPGMELHLIHYSYGVNSTEKGDLSSESTVSRIRTEHFPLTLESARPSHTSQYLCASSQPRGVANVLTFGAGSRLTVL.

The CDR3 region is CASSFLPGNYGYTF. The CDR3 DNA follows: TGTGCCAGCAGCTTCCTCCCGGGCAACTATGGCTACACCTTC. V usage is TRBV7-2 and J usage is TRBJ1-2; D remains ambiguous. The germline V and J ends were trimmed by 3 bases and 2 bases, with 10 bases remaining between them. The CDR3 loop spans 14 amino acids. CDR1 is SGHTA, CDR2 FQGNSA, per germline.

This clonotype came up many times. The chain couples TRBV9 to TRBJ2-5, with D possibly being TRBD1 (6 bases). CDR3 length: 14 residues. Germline V gene sequence: CDR1 SGDLS, CDR2 YYNGEE. Trimming pared 0 bases from V and 1 base from J, leaving 7 bases between. CDR3 amino acids: CASSVEGGQETQYF. For the CDR3, the DNA is TGTGCCAGCAGCGTAGAAGGGGGCCAAGAGACCCAGTACTTC.

The chain is built from TRBV5-1 and TRBJ2-1, with 8 bases lining up with TRBD1. Germline V gene sequence: CDR1 SGHRS, CDR2 YFSETQ. The CDR3 covers 17 residues. The ends lost 3 bases at V and 7 bases at J; junction bases unmatched: 15. The CDR3 loop reads CASSSPRGPGGSNEQFF. DNA of the CDR3: TGCGCCAGCAGCTCGCCGCGAGGCCCAGGGGGCTCTAATGAGCAGTTCTTC.

The chain has TRBV5-1 and TRBJ2-1; 9 nucleotides match TRBD1. CDR3 size: 15 residues. V shed 0 bases and J 7 bases; nucleotides not matched to a gene: 5. Germline V gene lookup returns CDR1 SGHRS and CDR2 YFSETQ. CDR3 coding DNA: TGCGCCAGCAGCTTGGGGGACAGGGTCGTGAATGAGCAGTTCTTC. Translated: CASSLGDRVVNEQFF.

CDR3 in amino acids: CASSRRSTTLLDTQYF. DNA for the CDR3: TGTGCCAGCAGCCGGCGATCAACTACCCTTCTAGATACGCAGTATTTT. The chain has TRBV4-2 and TRBJ2-3; D call uncertain. Germline V CDR1 and CDR2: LGHNA, YNFKEQ. The CDR3 sequence is 16 residues long. V was clipped by 4 bases and J by 5 bases, with 19 bases between them.

The chain has TRBV5-1 and TRBJ2-2; TRBD1 is a possible D gene (6 bases). This CDR3 contains 16 residues. Trimming removed 0 bases at V and 0 bases at J, with 9 bases between. In germline, CDR1 is SGHRS, CDR2 YFSETQ. CDR3 sequence reads: CASSLARTANTGELFF. The CDR3 DNA is TGCGCCAGCAGCTTGGCCCGGACAGCGAACACCGGGGAGCTGTTTTTT.

This chain uses TRBV12-3 or TRBV12-4 with TRBJ2-5, with a weak D call TRBD2 (6 bases). The V gene lost 4 bases and the J gene lost 7 bases, with 10 bases spanning the gap. CDR3 length: 12 residues. The CDR3 sequence is CASSSTGGTQYF. CDR3 coding DNA: TGTGCCAGCAGTTCAACCGGGGGGACCCAGTACTTC.

The V and J genes are TRBV6-2 or TRBV6-3 and TRBJ2-6; no clear D. V shed 7 bases and J shed 2 bases, with 6 bases lying between them. This CDR3 is built from 13 residues. Germline CDR1 and CDR2: MNHEY and SVGEGT. The CDR3 protein is CASKGPGANVLTF. CDR3 sequence (DNA): TGTGCCAGCAAGGGTCCTGGGGCCAACGTCCTGACTTTC.

J is TRBJ1-5 and V is TRBV19; no clear D. This CDR3 is built from 13 residues. The germline CDR1 and CDR2 sequences are LNHDA and SQIVND (reference sequence). Between the trimmed V and J ends, which lost 8 bases and 6 bases, there was a span of 14 bases. The CDR3 protein is CASSELSLQPQHF. The CDR3, as DNA: TGTGCCAGTTCCGAACTCTCCCTTCAGCCCCAGCATTTT.

The gene calls are TRBV7-9 and TRBJ1-2; maybe TRBD1 (5 bases). Trimming pared 4 bases from V and 6 bases from J, leaving 18 bases between. This CDR3 is built from 15 residues. Germline-derived CDR1 and CDR2 are SEHNR and FQNEAQ (reference sequence). CDR3 region: CASSSSRGSEDGYTF. In DNA, the CDR3 is TGTGCCAGCAGCTCCTCGAGGGGCTCAGAGGATGGCTACACCTTC.

CDR3 DNA sequence: TGTGCCAGCAGCCCGGTAGGCCAATTCACAGATACGCAGTATTTT. It translates to CASSPVGQFTDTQYF. The chain has TRBV9 and TRBJ2-3; D uncertain. V lost 4 bases to trimming and J lost 2 bases, with 14 bases between them. In germline, CDR1 is SGDLS, CDR2 YYNGEE. This CDR3 has 15 amino acids.

This clonotype has a handful of counts. V gene TRBV12-3 or TRBV12-4 combines with J gene TRBJ2-3, with 9 bases aligning to TRBD1. The CDR3 covers 16 residues. Trimming removed 5 bases from V and 4 bases from J; junction bases left unmatched: 10. CDR3 nucleotide sequence: TGTGCCAGCAGTCCACCCACGGGACAGGGAGCAGATACGCAGTATTTT. Residues: CASSPPTGQGADTQYF.

This clonotype was detected only a few times. The CDR3 region has the DNA TGTGCCAGCAGTACCGAGGGGGGTGACCCCCATGGCTACACCTTC. Amino acids: CASSTEGGDPHGYTF. V usage is TRBV2 and J usage is TRBJ1-2; a possible D gene is TRBD1 (6 bases). Germline-derived CDR1 and CDR2 are SNHLY and FYNNEI. With 5 bases removed from V and 6 bases from J, the gap between germline ends came to 19 bases. The CDR3 is 15 residues long.

The rearrangement joins TRBV19 to TRBJ1-6, with 9 bases aligning to TRBD1. J lost 7 bases, V lost 3 bases, and 7 bases had no gene match. This CDR3 is 16 amino acids long. CDR1 is LNHDA, CDR2 SQIVND, per germline (reference sequence). The CDR3 sequence is CASSMIRTGENSPLHF. The CDR3 coding sequence is TGTGCCAGTAGTATGATTCGGACAGGGGAGAATTCACCCCTCCACTTT.

This chain connects TRBV27 to TRBJ2-1; unclear D gene. The germline V and J ends were trimmed by 4 bases and 7 bases, with 17 bases remaining between them. Germline V gene lookup returns CDR1 MNHEY and CDR2 SMNVEV (reference sequence). The CDR3 contains 15 residues. CDR3 sequence: CASSYNLRYMNEQFF. DNA of the CDR3: TGTGCCAGCAGTTATAATCTAAGATACATGAATGAGCAGTTCTTC.

The chain joins TRBV4-2 to TRBJ1-6; D is unclear. Germline assignment: CDR1 LGHNA and CDR2 YNFKEQ. This CDR3 comprises 12 residues. V shed 0 bases and J shed 14 bases, with 8 bases lying between them. The CDR3 loop is CASSQDAGTLHF. In DNA, the CDR3 is TGTGCCAGCAGCCAAGATGCCGGCACCCTCCACTTT.

The J gene is TRBJ2-7, the V gene TRBV28, with 16 bases identical to TRBD2. J gave up 6 bases and V 4 bases, and 3 bases lay outside the gene matches. Germline CDR1 MDHEN, CDR2 SYDVKM. CDR3 length: 15 residues. The chain's CDR3 is CASSSGLAGGSEQYV. In DNA form, the CDR3 reads TGTGCCAGCAGTTCGGGACTAGCGGGGGGGAGCGAGCAGTACGTC.

The rearrangement links TRBV4-3 to TRBJ1-1; 9 bases match TRBD1. The CDR3 extends over 17 amino acids. V dropped 2 bases and J dropped 0; count of bases not matched to a gene: 7. The germline CDR1 and CDR2 sequences are LGHNA and YSLEER. For the CDR3, the DNA is TGCGCCAGCAGCCAAAAACAGGGGGCCGAGTTGAACACTGAAGCTTTCTTT. It specifies CASSQKQGAELNTEAFF.

The chain links TRBV20-1 to TRBJ2-5, with 8 nucleotides matching TRBD1. The CDR3 length is 14 residues. Germline values: CDR1 DFQATT, CDR2 SNEGSKA (reference sequence). With V trimmed by 6 bases and J by 5 bases, 11 bases remained unmatched. The CDR3 DNA sequence: TGCAGTGCCAGCAGCGCCAGGGGGCGTGAGACCCAGTACTTC. Encoded protein: CSASSARGRETQYF.

This clonotype was observed a handful of times. The rearrangement joins TRBV11-2 to TRBJ2-5; 10 bases map to TRBD1. V dropped 1 base and J dropped 5; count of bases not matched to a gene: 13. The CDR3 covers 18 residues. Per the germline V gene, CDR1 is SGHAT and CDR2 is FQNNGV. The CDR3 bases are TGTGCCAGCAGCTTAGGGACCACCGGGACAGGGGAGACGGAGACCCAGTACTTC. Residues: CASSLGTTGTGETETQYF.

This clonotype was counted ten times or more. This chain connects TRBV11-2 to TRBJ2-7; D might be TRBD1 (5 bases). Trimming took 4 bases from V and 4 from J, leaving 8 bases between them. Germline CDR1 SGHAT, CDR2 FQNNGV. The CDR3 covers 12 residues. This chain's CDR3 is CASSSRVYEQYF. The CDR3 DNA reads as TGTGCCAGCAGCTCCAGGGTTTACGAGCAGTACTTC.

This clonotype has only a few counts. The rearrangement joins TRBV15 to TRBJ2-1; possibly TRBD2 for D (7 bases). The V end was cut by 4 bases, the J end by 3 bases, with 13 bases between. CDR1 LNHNV and CDR2 YYDKDF come from the germline V gene (reference sequence). The CDR3 has 15 residues. CDR3 in DNA: TGTGCCACCAGCACCAAAGGGGGGGGCTACAATGAGCAGTTCTTC. This encodes CATSTKGGGYNEQFF.

The rearrangement joins TRBV10-2 to TRBJ2-5; D unclear. CDR3 length: 17 amino acids. The germline V gene encodes CDR1 WSHSY and CDR2 SAAADI. Trimming removed 3 bases from V and 5 bases from J, with 22 bases in between. CDR3 protein: CASSDHASRILEETQYF. The CDR3 DNA follows: TGCGCCAGCAGTGACCACGCTAGTCGGATCCTCGAGGAGACCCAGTACTTC.

This rearrangement joins TRBV5-4 to TRBJ2-5, with D perhaps matching TRBD2 (6 bases). The CDR3 totals 14 residues. The germline V gene has CDR1 SGHNT and CDR2 YYREEE (reference sequence). The germline V and J ends were trimmed by 5 bases and 5 bases, with 16 bases remaining between them. CDR3 in DNA: TGTGCCAGCAGGGAGGGACTCGGGGTGGAGACCCAGTACTTC. This gives the protein CASREGLGVETQYF.

This clonotype showed up just once. The chain joins TRBV5-1 to TRBJ2-1; D is ambiguous. Germline V gene data show CDR1 as SGHRS and CDR2 as YFSETQ. V was clipped by 0 bases and J by 4 bases, with 8 bases between them. This CDR3 has 14 amino acids. The CDR3 DNA sequence: TGCGCCAGCAGCTTGGCTCTCTCTTACAATGAGCAGTTCTTC. Translation gives CASSLALSYNEQFF.